Presented here are 24 T cell receptor beta chains from one specimen sequenced in a study of T cells in Graves' hyperthyroidism and ophthalmopathy. Amplified TCR beta CDR3 regions derived from RNA transcripts. The study used the HTBI primer set for a first-round RT-PCR of the TCR CDR3. TCRdb analysed the multiplex PCR reads with MiXCR anew, one entry per CDR3 protein. The table has some 600,000 distinct CDR3 sequences, under 60% seen once. Input material: peripheral blood or thyroid tissue (not recorded which). The origin of the receptors is a woman aged 18-29 years with Graves' hyperthyroidism.

The chain joins TRBV7-9 to TRBJ2-7; 9 bases agree with TRBD1. Germline V gives CDR1 SEHNR, CDR2 FQNEAQ (reference sequence). This CDR3 has 15 residues. V dropped 6 bases and J dropped 2; count of bases not matched to a gene: 8. The CDR3 loop is CASSPMGDRAYEQYF. CDR3 nucleotides: TGTGCCAGCAGTCCCATGGGGGACAGGGCCTACGAGCAGTACTTC.

A few counts support this clonotype. As DNA, the CDR3 is TGCGCCAGCAGCTATCGGACAGGGGGAGATACTGAAGCTTTCTTT. Translated, it gives CASSYRTGGDTEAFF. The genes are TRBV5-1 and TRBJ1-1, with 10 positions matching TRBD1. Per germline, CDR1 SGHRS and CDR2 YFSETQ. The CDR3 extends over 15 amino acids. Losses at the gene ends were 3 bases for V and 5 bases for J; bases not matched to a gene: 7. The full variable domain, in which reference TRBV5-1 and TRBJ1-1 provide the parts outside the CDR3, is KAGVTQTPRYLIKTRGQQVTLSCSPISGHRSVSWYQQTPGQGLQFLFEYFSETQRNKGNFPGRFSGRQFSNSRSEMNVSTLELGDSALYLCASSYRTGGDTEAFFGQGTRLTVV.

This clonotype was seen at least ten times. The J gene is TRBJ2-7, the V gene TRBV7-9; no reliable D call. V lost 5 bases and J 1 base, leaving 9 bases between the germline ends. Germline CDR1 and CDR2: SEHNR and FQNEAQ (reference sequence). The CDR3 contains 13 residues. This chain's CDR3 is CASSRTASYEQYF. The CDR3 DNA sequence: TGTGCCAGCAGCCGGACGGCATCCTACGAGCAGTACTTC.

This clonotype was picked up a small number of times. This chain joins TRBV20-1 and TRBJ1-5; perhaps TRBD1 as D (5 bases). The germline V gene has CDR1 DFQATT and CDR2 SNEGSKA (reference sequence). The V end was cut by 6 bases, the J end by 7 bases, with 16 bases between. The CDR3 is 13 amino acids. In DNA, the CDR3 is TGCAGTGCGTCAACGCCGGGGGGGCAGCCCCAGCATTTT. It specifies CSASTPGGQPQHF.

This clonotype was found a few times. It is unclear where the CDR3 begins or ends on the DNA, so no DNA is shown, and the CDR3 is as TCRdb lists it. The chain uses TRBV7-9 and TRBJ1-4. In germline, CDR1 is SEHNR, CDR2 FQNEAQ (reference sequence). With termini counted, the CDR3 has 14 amino acids. The CDR3 spells CASSFGPGGEKLFF.

The chain uses TRBV19 and TRBJ1-2; 8 bases align to TRBD1. The CDR3 is 16 residues long. Trimming removed 5 bases from V and 4 bases from J; junction bases left unmatched: 12. Per germline, CDR1 LNHDA and CDR2 SQIVND (reference sequence). CDR3 DNA sequence: TGTGCCAGTAGTCGAGGGGTTTACAGGGGGATCTATGGCTACACCTTC. Its translation is CASSRGVYRGIYGYTF.

The chain joins TRBV5-1 to TRBJ2-2; perhaps TRBD1 as D (5 bases). The CDR3 is 16 residues long. Germline CDR1 and CDR2: SGHRS and YFSETQ. Trimming took off 0 bases at V and 7 bases at J, with 16 bases between the two ends. CDR3 amino acids: CASSLGGTLIIGELFF. As DNA, the CDR3 is TGCGCCAGCAGCTTGGGGGGCACGCTGATCATCGGGGAGCTGTTTTTT.

This clonotype has a count of ten or more. The chain couples TRBV25-1 to TRBJ1-1; 11 nucleotides line up with TRBD1. CDR3 length: 14 residues. In germline, CDR1 is MGHDK, CDR2 SYGVNS. The ends lost 3 bases at V and 4 bases at J; junction bases unmatched: 1. The CDR3 nucleotides read TGTGCCAGCAGTGACGGACAGGGGGCCACTGAAGCTTTCTTT. Translated, it gives CASSDGQGATEAFF.

The chain employs TRBV5-1 and TRBJ2-7; 10 bases are shared with TRBD2. V was pared by 6 bases and J by 4 bases, with 7 bases of the junction left unmatched. The CDR3 has 14 residues. Germline assignment: CDR1 SGHRS and CDR2 YFSETQ. The CDR3 here is CASTTGTSVYEQYF. As DNA, the CDR3 is TGCGCCAGCACCACCGGGACTAGCGTATACGAGCAGTACTTC.

The J gene is TRBJ2-3, the V gene TRBV7-9; D is uncertain. The CDR3 consists of 15 residues. In germline, CDR1 is SEHNR, CDR2 FQNEAQ (reference sequence). The V end was cut by 1 base, the J end by 2 bases, with 10 bases between. CDR3: CASSLVDGITDTQYF. The CDR3 bases are TGTGCCAGCAGCTTAGTCGACGGTATCACAGATACGCAGTATTTT.

In its sample, this clonotype was seen many times. This chain uses TRBV29-1 with TRBJ1-5; D is possibly TRBD1 (5 bases). Germline V CDR1 and CDR2: SQVTM, ANQGSEA. The CDR3 spans 15 residues. V was shortened by 7 bases and J by 1 base, with 17 bases between the two germline ends. The CDR3 coding sequence is TGCAGCGCCCGAGTCGGGACCTCGAGCAATCAGCCCCAGCATTTT. It translates to CSARVGTSSNQPQHF.

V is TRBV24-1 and J is TRBJ1-5; 8 bases align to TRBD1. Trimming cost V 3 bases and J 3 bases; bases outside gene matches: 3. This CDR3 spans 15 amino acids. From germline, CDR1 is KGHDR and CDR2 SFDVKD. CDR3 region: CATSDGTGYNQPQHF. The DNA for the CDR3 is TGTGCCACCAGTGATGGGACAGGTTACAATCAGCCCCAGCATTTT.

The chain carries TRBV2 and TRBJ1-1; D uncertain. The CDR3 is made up of 14 amino acids. CDR1 SNHLY and CDR2 FYNNEI come from the germline V gene. V lost 5 bases and J 4 bases, leaving 14 bases between the germline ends. The DNA of the CDR3 is TGTGCCAGCAGTTTAGATCCTAGGGTCACTGAAGCTTTCTTT. This encodes CASSLDPRVTEAFF.

The chain uses TRBV10-3 and TRBJ2-7; TRBD2 agrees at 7 bases. The trim removed 8 bases at V and 5 bases at J, leaving 3 bases unmatched. Germline V lookup: CDR1 ENHRY, CDR2 SYGVKD. This CDR3 region has 11 residues. CDR3: CAIGLVHEQYF. DNA for the CDR3: TGTGCCATCGGACTAGTCCACGAGCAGTACTTC.

V gene TRBV15 combines with J gene TRBJ2-6, with D possibly being TRBD2 (6 bases). Germline loops: CDR1 LNHNV, CDR2 YYDKDF (reference sequence). V shed 3 bases and J shed 3 bases, with 9 bases lying between them. CDR3 size: 15 residues. The CDR3 here is CATSSPSVGANVLTF. DNA of the CDR3: TGTGCCACCAGCAGCCCTAGCGTTGGGGCCAACGTCCTGACTTTC.

This chain links TRBV19 with TRBJ1-5, with 11 bases matching TRBD1. There are 15 residues in the CDR3. Looked up from germline, CDR1 is LNHDA and CDR2 is SQIVND (reference sequence). V lost 5 bases, J lost 5 bases, and 5 bases stayed unmatched. The CDR3 sequence is CASSSGTGGYQPQHF. CDR3 nucleotides: TGTGCCAGTAGTTCGGGGACAGGGGGTTATCAGCCCCAGCATTTT.

This clonotype was detected ten times or more. The rearrangement links TRBV16 to TRBJ1-5, with unresolved D. The germline CDR1 and CDR2 sequences are KGHSY and FQNENV. This CDR3 has 13 amino acids. With 2 bases removed from V and 7 bases from J, the gap between germline ends came to 9 bases. In nucleotides, the CDR3 is TGTGCCAGCAGCCAAGGGGTCCAGCAGCCCCAGCATTTT. It translates to CASSQGVQQPQHF.

This chain links TRBV15 with TRBJ1-2; weak D call: TRBD1 (6 bases). CDR1 LNHNV and CDR2 YYDKDF come from the germline V gene (reference sequence). The CDR3 runs 14 residues. Between the trimmed V and J ends, which lost 1 base and 4 bases, there was a span of 10 bases. DNA for the CDR3: TGTGCCACCAGCAGAGGACGGGACATCTATGGCTACACCTTC. Protein product: CATSRGRDIYGYTF. Together with reference TRBV15 and TRBJ1-2, the CDR3 gives the full variable domain: DAMVIQNPRYQVTQFGKPVTLSCSQTLNHNVMYWYQQKSSQAPKLLFHYYDKDFNNEADTPDNFQSRRPNTSFCFLDIRSPGLGDTAMYLCATSRGRDIYGYTFGSGTRLTVV.

The chain joins TRBV19 to TRBJ1-5, with 7 bases aligning to TRBD1. From germline, CDR1 is LNHDA and CDR2 SQIVND (reference sequence). The CDR3 is made up of 15 amino acids. The junction had 5 bases not matched to a gene; V was cut back by 3 bases and J by 3 bases. CDR3 coding DNA: TGTGCCAGTAGTATGACGACAGGGAACAATCAGCCCCAGCATTTT. Translated: CASSMTTGNNQPQHF.

The chain's CDR3 is CASSLGDAPTNEKLFF. In DNA form, the CDR3 reads TGTGCCAGCAGCTTAGGAGACGCTCCAACTAATGAAAAACTGTTTTTT. This rearrangement joins TRBV7-6 to TRBJ1-4; no definite D call. The CDR3 is made up of 16 amino acids. The germline V gene has CDR1 SGHVS and CDR2 FNYEAQ. V lost 1 base and J lost 0, with 9 bases in between.

On this clonotype itself: Sequence at one end of the junction differs from germline and may be a read error. V gene TRBV7-9 combines with J gene TRBJ2-7, with 7 nucleotides matching TRBD2. This CDR3 region has 14 residues. CDR1 is SEHNR, CDR2 FQNEAQ, per germline (reference sequence). The CDR3 protein is CASSLPGGAYEQCF. For the CDR3, the DNA is TGTGCCAGCAGCTTACCGGGAGGCGCCTACGAGCAGTGCTTC.

Ten or more counts support this clonotype. The chain recombines TRBV24-1 with TRBJ1-1; possibly TRBD1 for D (5 bases). With 4 bases removed from V and 6 bases from J, the gap between germline ends came to 11 bases. CDR1 is KGHDR, CDR2 SFDVKD, per germline. This CDR3 spans 13 amino acids. The CDR3 DNA reads TGTGCCACCAGTGACACTAGAGGGGCTGAAGCTTTCTTT. This encodes CATSDTRGAEAFF.

In its sample, this clonotype was seen a few times. V and J are TRBV6-1 and TRBJ1-1, with no clear D. CDR1 and CDR2 (germline): MNHNS, SASEGT. The CDR3 loop spans 14 amino acids. The ends were cut back, 8 bases at V and 1 base at J, with 14 bases in the middle. Written as DNA, the CDR3 is TGTGCCAGCCAGACCCAGTCCACGAACACTGAAGCTTTCTTT. Translation: CASQTQSTNTEAFF.

The chain links TRBV15 to TRBJ1-5; D may be TRBD1 (5 bases). V shed 3 bases and J shed 5 bases, with 14 bases lying between them. CDR1 LNHNV and CDR2 YYDKDF come from the germline V gene (reference sequence). This CDR3 comprises 15 residues. This CDR3 is CATSRGRSVHQPQHF. CDR3 DNA sequence: TGTGCCACCAGCAGGGGGCGATCGGTTCATCAGCCCCAGCATTTT.